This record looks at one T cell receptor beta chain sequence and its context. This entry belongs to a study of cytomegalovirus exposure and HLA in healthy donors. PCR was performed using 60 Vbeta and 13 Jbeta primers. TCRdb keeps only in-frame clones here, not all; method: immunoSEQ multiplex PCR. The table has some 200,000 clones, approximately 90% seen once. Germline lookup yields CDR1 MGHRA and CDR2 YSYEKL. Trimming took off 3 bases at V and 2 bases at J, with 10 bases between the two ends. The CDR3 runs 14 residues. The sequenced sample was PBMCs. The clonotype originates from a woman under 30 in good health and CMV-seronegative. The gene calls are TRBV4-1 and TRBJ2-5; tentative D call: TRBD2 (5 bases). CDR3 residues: CASSHSGYQETQYF. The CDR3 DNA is TGCGCCAGCAGCCATTCGGGGTATCAAGAGACCCAGTACTTC.